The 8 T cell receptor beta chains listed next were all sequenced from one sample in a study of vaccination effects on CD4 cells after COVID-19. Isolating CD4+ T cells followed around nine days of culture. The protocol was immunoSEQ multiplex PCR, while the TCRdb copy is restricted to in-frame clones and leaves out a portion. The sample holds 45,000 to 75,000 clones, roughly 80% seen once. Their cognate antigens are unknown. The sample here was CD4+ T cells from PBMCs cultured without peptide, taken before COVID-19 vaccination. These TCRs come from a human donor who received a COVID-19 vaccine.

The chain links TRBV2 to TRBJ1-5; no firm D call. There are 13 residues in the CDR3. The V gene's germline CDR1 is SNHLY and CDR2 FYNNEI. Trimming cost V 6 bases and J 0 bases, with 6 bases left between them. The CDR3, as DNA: TGTGCCAGCAGGCAGGATAGCAATCAGCCCCAGCATTTT. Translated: CASRQDSNQPQHF.

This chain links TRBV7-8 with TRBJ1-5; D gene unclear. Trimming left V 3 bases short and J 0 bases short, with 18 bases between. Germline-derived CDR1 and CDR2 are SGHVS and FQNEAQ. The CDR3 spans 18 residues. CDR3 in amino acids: CASSFHLRTGNSNQPQHF. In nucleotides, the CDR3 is TGTGCCAGCAGCTTCCACCTTCGGACGGGAAATAGCAATCAGCCCCAGCATTTT.

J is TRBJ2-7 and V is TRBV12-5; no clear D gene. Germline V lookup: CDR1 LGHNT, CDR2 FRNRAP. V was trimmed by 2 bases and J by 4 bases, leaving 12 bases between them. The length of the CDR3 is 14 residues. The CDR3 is CASGLYIPPYEQYV. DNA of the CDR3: TGTGCTAGTGGTTTGTACATCCCACCTTACGAGCAGTACGTC.

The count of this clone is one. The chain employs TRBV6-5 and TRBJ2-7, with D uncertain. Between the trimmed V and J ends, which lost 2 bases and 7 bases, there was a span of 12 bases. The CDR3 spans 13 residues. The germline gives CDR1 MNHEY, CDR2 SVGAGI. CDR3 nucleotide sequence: TGTGCCAGCAGTTACGTTCTGCCGCTTGAGCAGTACGTC. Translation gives CASSYVLPLEQYV.

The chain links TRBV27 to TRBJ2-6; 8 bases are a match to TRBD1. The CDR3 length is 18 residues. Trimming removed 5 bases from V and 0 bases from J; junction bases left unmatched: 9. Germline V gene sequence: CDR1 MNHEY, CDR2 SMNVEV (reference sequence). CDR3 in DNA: TGTGCCAGCAGTCCGAACGGCAGGGGGCCCTCTGGGGCCAACGTCCTGACTTTC. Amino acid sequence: CASSPNGRGPSGANVLTF.

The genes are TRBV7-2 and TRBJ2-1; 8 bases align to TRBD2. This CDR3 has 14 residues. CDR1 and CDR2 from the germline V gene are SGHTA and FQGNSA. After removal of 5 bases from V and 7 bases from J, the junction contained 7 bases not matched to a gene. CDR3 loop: CASSLMTSVNEQFF. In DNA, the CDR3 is TGTGCCAGCAGCCTAATGACTAGCGTAAATGAGCAGTTCTTC.

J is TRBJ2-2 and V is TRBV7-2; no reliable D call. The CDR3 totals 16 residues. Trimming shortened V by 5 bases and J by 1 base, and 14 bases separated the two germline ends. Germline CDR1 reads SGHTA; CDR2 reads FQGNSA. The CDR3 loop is CASSQDGQKNTGELFF. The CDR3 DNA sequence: TGTGCCAGCAGCCAGGACGGGCAAAAGAACACCGGGGAGCTGTTTTTT.

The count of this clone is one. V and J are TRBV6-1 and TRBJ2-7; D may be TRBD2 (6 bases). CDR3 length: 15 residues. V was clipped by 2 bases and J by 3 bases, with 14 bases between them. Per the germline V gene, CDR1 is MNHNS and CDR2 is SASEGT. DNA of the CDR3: TGTGCCAGCAGTGAAATCGGGGGATCGGGCTACGAGCAGTACGTC. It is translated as CASSEIGGSGYEQYV.